What follows is one T cell receptor (beta chain) and its context. Its target is not known. This specimen belongs to a study of T cell responses to AZD1222 COVID-19 vaccine. Study at large: The study pooled second doses at about 4 or about 12 weeks. The study's findings and limits: White British ancestry dominated among donors, who included more females, and clonal diversity was possibly underestimated.

Measured with immunoSEQ multiplex PCR; TCRdb has only the in-frame clones, and not every one. The data contain about 87,000 clones, 90% of them singletons. The CDR3 has 15 amino acids. Trimming took off 0 bases at V and 0 bases at J, with 7 bases between the two ends. Germline assignment: CDR1 SGDLS and CDR2 YYNGEE. The TCR originated in an adult in good health. This chain links TRBV9 with TRBJ1-3, with TRBD1 as a possible D gene (6 bases). The sequencing used peripheral blood, collected on day 0 of AZD1222 vaccination. Here the CDR3 DNA reads TGTGCCAGCAGCGTAGAGGGGGTCTCTGGAAACACCATATATTTT. Encoded protein: CASSVEGVSGNTIYF.